The 11 T cell receptor beta chains below were found in one sample sequenced in a study of blood T cell repertoires in COVID-19. Clones were sequenced by immunoSEQ multiplex PCR, and TCRdb holds only the in-frame ones, with some missing. The sample lists nearly 110,000 clones, roughly 84% seen once, with 4% to 5.5% in the top ten. The sample was peripheral blood. The receptors were gathered from a human donor in a cohort sampled during active COVID-19.

This clone was counted once. This chain connects TRBV24-1 to TRBJ2-1; tentatively, D is TRBD2 (6 bases). Germline CDR1 and CDR2: KGHDR and SFDVKD. The CDR3 is 14 residues long. Trimming stripped 3 bases from V and 4 bases from J, with 9 bases between. The CDR3: CATSDQGLYNEQFF. CDR3 bases: TGTGCCACCAGTGATCAGGGACTTTACAATGAGCAGTTCTTC.

The CDR3 sequence is CASSLTSGASYEQYF. CDR3 nucleotides: TGTGCCAGCAGCTTGACTAGCGGGGCTTCCTACGAGCAGTACTTC. The V gene is TRBV7-2, the J gene TRBJ2-7; 11 bases agree with TRBD2. V was pared by 3 bases and J by 1 base, with 2 bases of the junction left unmatched. CDR1 is SGHTA and CDR2 is FQGNSA in the germline V gene. The CDR3 extends over 15 amino acids.

The rearrangement joins TRBV6-5 to TRBJ2-3; TRBD2 matches at 7 bases. V shed 0 bases, J shed 3 bases, and the junction held 6 bases outside the gene matches. Germline assignment: CDR1 MNHEY and CDR2 SVGAGI. There are 16 residues in the CDR3. The CDR3 coding sequence is TGTGCCAGCAGTTACTCGTTGTCGGGAGGTACAGATACGCAGTATTTT. This gives the protein CASSYSLSGGTDTQYF.

CDR3 sequence (DNA): TGTGCCAGCAGCGGCCTCGTGGGAGTGGGGTACAATGAGCAGTTCTTC. This translates into CASSGLVGVGYNEQFF. This chain uses TRBV11-2 with TRBJ2-1, with D possibly being TRBD2 (5 bases). CDR1 is SGHAT and CDR2 is FQNNGV in the germline V gene. The V end lost 5 bases, the J end lost 4 bases, and 18 bases lay between the germline ends. This CDR3 is built from 16 residues.

As regards this clone: An end of the junction differs from the germline gene, which may be a read error. This chain connects TRBV7-7 to TRBJ2-1; 7 positions agree with TRBD2. The germline V gene has CDR1 SSHAT and CDR2 FNYEAQ (reference sequence). This CDR3 contains 16 residues. CDR3 DNA: TGTGCTAGCAGCCCAAATCTAGCGGAGGCGGGGGATGAGCAGTTCTTC. Translating it yields CASSPNLAEAGDEQFF.

The genes are TRBV3-1 (or the pseudogene TRBV3-2) and TRBJ2-3; 8 bases are shared with TRBD2. Germline lookup yields CDR1 LGHDT and CDR2 YNNKEL (reference sequence). CDR3 length: 13 amino acids. J gave up 3 bases and V 7 bases, and 3 bases lay outside the gene matches. CDR3 residues: CASTVAGTDTQYF. Written as DNA, the CDR3 is TGTGCCAGCACCGTAGCGGGAACAGATACGCAGTATTTT.

The chain employs TRBV18 and TRBJ2-7; 13 bases match TRBD2. CDR3 length: 15 amino acids. Germline CDR1 KGHSH, CDR2 LQKENI. The V segment lost 2 bases and the J segment 7 bases; nucleotides outside the gene matches: 5. CDR3 sequence: CASSPEGLAGREQYF. The CDR3 nucleotides read TGTGCCAGCTCACCAGAGGGACTAGCGGGGAGGGAGCAGTACTTC.

The gene calls are TRBV19 and TRBJ1-2, with TRBD1 matching over 7 bases. The CDR3 is made up of 13 amino acids. The V gene's germline CDR1 is LNHDA and CDR2 SQIVND (reference sequence). The V segment lost 7 bases and the J segment 2 bases; nucleotides outside the gene matches: 4. CDR3 sequence: CASIPQGNYGYTF. Here the CDR3 DNA reads TGTGCCAGTATCCCACAGGGGAACTATGGCTACACCTTC.

The V gene is TRBV9, the J gene TRBJ2-5; D is unclear. Germline CDR1 reads SGDLS; CDR2 reads YYNGEE. CDR3 length: 13 residues. Deletions cut 0 bases from V and 5 bases from J, with 8 bases between. CDR3 amino acids: CASSVAPVETQYF. Here the CDR3 DNA reads TGTGCCAGCAGCGTAGCCCCGGTGGAGACCCAGTACTTC.

The chain couples TRBV6-4 to TRBJ2-3, with TRBD2 identical over 9 bases. Germline trimming cut 6 bases from V and 0 bases from J; bases unmatched to any gene: 4. CDR1 and CDR2 (germline): MRHNA, SNTAGT. This CDR3 has 15 residues. The CDR3 DNA sequence: TGTGCCAGCAGGAGACTAGCGGAGAGCACAGATACGCAGTATTTT. It specifies CASRRLAESTDTQYF.

The chain uses TRBV28 and TRBJ2-1; tentative D call: TRBD1 (5 bases). The CDR3 extends over 14 amino acids. V shed 8 bases and J shed 10 bases, with 21 bases lying between them. Germline values: CDR1 MDHEN, CDR2 SYDVKM. In DNA form, the CDR3 reads TGTGCCAGCCGGACGACAGAACTGGGCTACGAGCAGTTCTTC. Encoded protein: CASRTTELGYEQFF.